The entry below describes one T cell receptor beta chain. Its matching antigen is unknown. The trim removed 1 base at V and 4 bases at J, leaving 0 bases unmatched. This CDR3 contains 15 residues. The germline V gene has CDR1 SGHDN and CDR2 FVKESK. These data come from a study of PD-1 blockade in mismatch repair-deficient tumors. The overall study: Enrolled about 2012-2016, patients had progressing, pretreated mismatch repair-deficient cancers of about a dozen types. Study results and limitations: Rapid post-treatment expansion, then contraction, generally preceding radiologic response, marked tumor-resident clones.

Profiled with immunoSEQ multiplex PCR; TCRdb holds only in-frame clones, not every one. The data show some 110,000 clones, 60% to 85% seen once. All patients were mismatch repair deficient, assessed by either PCR or immunohistochemistry. A few pembrolizumab responders had their TCRs sequenced. The origin of this receptor is an adult with mismatch repair-deficient cancer. The sample in question was peripheral blood, obtained 60 weeks after starting pembrolizumab. The V and J genes are TRBV14 and TRBJ2-2, with 10 nucleotides matching TRBD2. CDR3 nucleotides: TGTGCCAGCAGCCAAGTAGCGGGAGGCACCGGGGAGCTGTTTTTT. This translates into CASSQVAGGTGELFF.